The T cell receptor beta chain described here comes from a study of beta chain features in type 1 diabetes. The study reverse transcribed the entire isolated RNA, so it sequenced expressed TCRB transcripts. About 3.57 million reads per sample were averaged for naive, central memory and regulatory samples. Libraries were prepared by immunoSEQ multiplex PCR; TCRdb keeps only in-frame clonotypes and omits some of them. This table holds 150,000 to 200,000 clones, roughly 8% found once. For this clone: The antigen is not known.

Overall study findings and caveats: Lower insertion and higher deletion counts appeared at VDJ junctions in type 1 diabetes patients. Researchers could not determine here whether HLA type influences TCRB rearrangement. There was a moderate but significant shortening of TCRB CDR3s in all four CD4+ subsets of Type 1 diabetes patients.

The CDR3 has 13 amino acids. Germline V gene lookup returns CDR1 SNHLY and CDR2 FYNNEI. V shed 6 bases and J shed 4 bases, with 10 bases lying between them. Sequenced material: central memory CD4+ T cells from blood. This TCR derives from a man aged 18 to 35 with type 1 diabetes. The V call is TRBV2, the J call TRBJ2-1; D may be TRBD1 (6 bases). As DNA, the CDR3 is TGTGCCAGCAGCCCAGGGGCTTACAATGAGCAGTTCTTC. Amino acid sequence: CASSPGAYNEQFF.